This T cell receptor beta chain stems from a study of blood T cell repertoires in COVID-19. Original handling: Scientists estimated how many nucleated cells there were by amplifying reference gene primers. Profiling relied on immunoSEQ multiplex PCR, and the TCRdb table lists in-frame clones only, not all of them. V, J and clone size are those of that table, while D and trimming were read from the DNA. The sample holds roughly 250,000 clones, about 90% seen once. The CDR3 loop spans 19 amino acids. Germline V gives CDR1 GTSNPN, CDR2 SVGIG (reference sequence). With 2 bases removed from V and 0 bases from J, the gap between germline ends came to 20 bases.

This chain connects TRBV30 to TRBJ1-6, with D perhaps TRBD1 (6 bases). The sample consisted of peripheral blood. This receptor was obtained from a middle-aged woman with acute or convalescent COVID-19. CDR3: CAWSPPGTFSSSYNSPLHF. In DNA form, the CDR3 reads TGTGCCTGGAGTCCCCCCGGGACATTCTCTAGCTCCTATAATTCACCCCTCCACTTT. Variable domain in full (rest from reference TRBV30 and TRBJ1-6): SQTIHQWPATLVQPVGSPLSLECTVEGTSNPNLYWYRQAAGRGLQLLFYSVGIGQISSEVPQNLSASRPQDRQFILSSKKLLLSDSGFYLCAWSPPGTFSSSYNSPLHFGNGTRLTVT.